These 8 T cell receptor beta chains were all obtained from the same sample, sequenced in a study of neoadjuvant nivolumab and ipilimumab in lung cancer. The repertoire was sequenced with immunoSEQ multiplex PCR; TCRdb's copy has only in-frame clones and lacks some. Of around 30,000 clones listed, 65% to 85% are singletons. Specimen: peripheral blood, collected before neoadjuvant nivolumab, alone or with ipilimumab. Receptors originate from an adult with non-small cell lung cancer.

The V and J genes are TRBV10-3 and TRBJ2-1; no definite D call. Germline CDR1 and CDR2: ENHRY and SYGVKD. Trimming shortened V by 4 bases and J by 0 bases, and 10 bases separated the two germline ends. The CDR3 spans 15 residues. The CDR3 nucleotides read TGTGCCATCAGTGGCGGATCGGGCTCCTACAATGAGCAGTTCTTC. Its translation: CAISGGSGSYNEQFF.

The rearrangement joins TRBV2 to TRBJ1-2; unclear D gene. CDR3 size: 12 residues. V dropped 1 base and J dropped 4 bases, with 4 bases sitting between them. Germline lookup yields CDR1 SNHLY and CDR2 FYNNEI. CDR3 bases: TGTGCCAGCAGTGAAGGGAGCTATGGCTACACCTTC. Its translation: CASSEGSYGYTF.

This CDR3 reads CAISVQSAGHPENEQFF. Written as DNA, the CDR3 is TGTGCCATCAGTGTCCAATCGGCGGGGCACCCAGAAAATGAGCAGTTCTTC. The chain couples TRBV10-3 to TRBJ2-1, with a possible D match to TRBD2 (6 bases). V was cut by 4 bases and J by 7 bases, with 23 bases left in between. The CDR3 runs to 17 residues. Germline loops: CDR1 ENHRY, CDR2 SYGVKD.

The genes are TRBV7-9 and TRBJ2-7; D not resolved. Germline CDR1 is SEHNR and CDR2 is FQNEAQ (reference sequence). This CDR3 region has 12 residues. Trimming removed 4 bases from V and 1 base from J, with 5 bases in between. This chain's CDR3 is CASSSSSYEQYF. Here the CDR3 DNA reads TGTGCCAGCAGCTCCTCTTCCTACGAGCAGTACTTC.

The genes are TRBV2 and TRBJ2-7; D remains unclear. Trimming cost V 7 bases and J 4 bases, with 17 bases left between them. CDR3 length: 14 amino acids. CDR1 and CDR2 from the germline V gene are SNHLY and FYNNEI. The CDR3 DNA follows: TGTGCCAGCAACAACGAAGTCCCCCTTTACGAGCAGTACTTC. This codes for CASNNEVPLYEQYF. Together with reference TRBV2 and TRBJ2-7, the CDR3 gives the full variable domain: EPEVTQTPSHQVTQMGQEVILRCVPISNHLYFYWYRQILGQKVEFLVSFYNNEISEKSEIFDDQFSVERPDGSNFTLKIRSTKLEDSAMYFCASNNEVPLYEQYFGPGTRLTVT.

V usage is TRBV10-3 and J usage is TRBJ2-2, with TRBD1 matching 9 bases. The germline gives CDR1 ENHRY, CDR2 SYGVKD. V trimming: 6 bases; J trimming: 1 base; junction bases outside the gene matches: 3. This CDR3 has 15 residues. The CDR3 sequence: CAIRGTGKNTGELFF. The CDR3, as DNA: TGTGCCATCAGGGGGACAGGGAAGAACACCGGGGAGCTGTTTTTT.

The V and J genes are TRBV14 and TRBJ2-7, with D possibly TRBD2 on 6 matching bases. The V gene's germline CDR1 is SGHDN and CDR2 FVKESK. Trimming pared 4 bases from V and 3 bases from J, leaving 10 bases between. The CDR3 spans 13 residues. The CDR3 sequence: CASSPGGLYEQYF. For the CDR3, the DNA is TGTGCCAGCAGCCCCGGGGGACTCTACGAGCAGTACTTC. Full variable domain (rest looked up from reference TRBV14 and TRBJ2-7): EAGVTQFPSHSVIEKGQTVTLRCDPISGHDNLYWYRRVMGKEIKFLLHFVKESKQDESGMPNNRFLAERTGGTYSTLKVQPAELEDSGVYFCASSPGGLYEQYFGPGTRLTVT.

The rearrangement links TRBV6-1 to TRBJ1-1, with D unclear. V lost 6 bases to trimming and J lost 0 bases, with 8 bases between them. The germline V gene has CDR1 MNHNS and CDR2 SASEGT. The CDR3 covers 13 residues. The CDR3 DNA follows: TGTGCCAGCAGGGCAATTTTGAACACTGAAGCTTTCTTT. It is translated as CASRAILNTEAFF.